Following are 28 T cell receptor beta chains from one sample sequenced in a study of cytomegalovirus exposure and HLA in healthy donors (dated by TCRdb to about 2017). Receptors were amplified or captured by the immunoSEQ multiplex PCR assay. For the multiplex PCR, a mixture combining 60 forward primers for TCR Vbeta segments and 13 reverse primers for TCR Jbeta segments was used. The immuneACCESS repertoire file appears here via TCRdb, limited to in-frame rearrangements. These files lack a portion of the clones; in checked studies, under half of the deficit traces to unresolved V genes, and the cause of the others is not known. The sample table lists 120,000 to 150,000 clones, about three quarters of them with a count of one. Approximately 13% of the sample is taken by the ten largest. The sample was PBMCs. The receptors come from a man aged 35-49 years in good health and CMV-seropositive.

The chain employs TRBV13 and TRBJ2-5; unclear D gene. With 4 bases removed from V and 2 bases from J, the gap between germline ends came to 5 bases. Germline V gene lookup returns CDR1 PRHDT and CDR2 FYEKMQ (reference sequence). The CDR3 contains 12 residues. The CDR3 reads CASSYTQETQYF. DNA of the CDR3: TGTGCCAGCAGCTATACTCAAGAGACCCAGTACTTC. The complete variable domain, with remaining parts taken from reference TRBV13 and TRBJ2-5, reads AAGVIQSPRHLIKEKRETATLKCYPIPRHDTVYWYQQGPGQDPQFLISFYEKMQSDKGSIPDRFSAQQFSDYHSELNMSSLELGDSALYFCASSYTQETQYFGPGTRLLVL.

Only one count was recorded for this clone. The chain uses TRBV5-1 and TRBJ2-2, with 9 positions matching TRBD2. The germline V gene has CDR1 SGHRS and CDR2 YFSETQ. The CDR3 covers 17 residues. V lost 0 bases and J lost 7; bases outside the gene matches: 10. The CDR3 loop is CASSLAEIAGVNGELFF. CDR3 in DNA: TGCGCCAGCAGCTTGGCCGAAATAGCGGGAGTTAACGGGGAGCTGTTTTTT. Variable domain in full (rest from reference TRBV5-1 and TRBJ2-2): KAGVTQTPRYLIKTRGQQVTLSCSPISGHRSVSWYQQTPGQGLQFLFEYFSETQRNKGNFPGRFSGRQFSNSRSEMNVSTLELGDSALYLCASSLAEIAGVNGELFFGEGSRLTVL.

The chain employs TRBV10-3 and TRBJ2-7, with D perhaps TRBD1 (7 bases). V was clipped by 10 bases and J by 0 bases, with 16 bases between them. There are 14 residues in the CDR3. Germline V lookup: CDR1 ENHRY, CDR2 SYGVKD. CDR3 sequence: CATTGTAASYEQYF. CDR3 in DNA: TGTGCCACGACAGGGACTGCCGCCTCCTACGAGCAGTACTTC.

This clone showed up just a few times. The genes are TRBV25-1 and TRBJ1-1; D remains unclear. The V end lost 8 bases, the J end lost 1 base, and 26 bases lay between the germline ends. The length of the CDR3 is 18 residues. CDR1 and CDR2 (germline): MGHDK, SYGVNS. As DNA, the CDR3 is TGTGCCAGCGAGAGGAAGGTAGAGGGAACCGGAACGAACACTGAAGCTTTCTTT. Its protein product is CASERKVEGTGTNTEAFF.

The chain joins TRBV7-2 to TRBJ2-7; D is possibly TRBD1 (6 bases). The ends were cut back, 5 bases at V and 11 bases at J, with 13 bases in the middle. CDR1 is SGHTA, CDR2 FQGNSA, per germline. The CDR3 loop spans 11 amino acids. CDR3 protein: CASSATGKEYF. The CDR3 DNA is TGTGCCAGCAGCGCAACAGGGAAGGAGTACTTC.

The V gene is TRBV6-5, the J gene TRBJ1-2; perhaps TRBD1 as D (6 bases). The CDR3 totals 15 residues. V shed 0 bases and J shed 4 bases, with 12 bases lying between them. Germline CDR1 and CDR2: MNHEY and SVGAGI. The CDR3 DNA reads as TGTGCCAGCAGTTACTCGTCAGGGGAAAGCTATGGCTACACCTTC. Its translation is CASSYSSGESYGYTF.

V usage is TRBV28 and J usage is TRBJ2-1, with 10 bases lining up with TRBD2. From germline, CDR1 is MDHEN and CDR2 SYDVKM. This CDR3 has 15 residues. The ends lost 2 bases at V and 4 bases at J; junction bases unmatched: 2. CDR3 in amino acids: CASSLRTSGYNEQFF. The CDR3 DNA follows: TGTGCCAGCAGTTTAAGGACTAGCGGTTACAATGAGCAGTTCTTC.

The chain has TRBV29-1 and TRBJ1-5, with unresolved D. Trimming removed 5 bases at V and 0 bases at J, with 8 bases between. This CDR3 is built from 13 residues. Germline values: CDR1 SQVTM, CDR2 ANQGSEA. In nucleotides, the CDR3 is TGCAGCGTTCGTCAGAATAGCAATCAGCCCCAGCATTTT. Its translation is CSVRQNSNQPQHF.

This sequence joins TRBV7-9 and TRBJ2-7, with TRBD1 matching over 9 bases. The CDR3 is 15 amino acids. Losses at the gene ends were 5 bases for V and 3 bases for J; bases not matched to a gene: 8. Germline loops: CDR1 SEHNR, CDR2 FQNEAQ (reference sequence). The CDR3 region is CASSKGQGYFYEQYF. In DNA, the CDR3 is TGTGCCAGCAGCAAGGGACAGGGATACTTCTACGAGCAGTACTTC.

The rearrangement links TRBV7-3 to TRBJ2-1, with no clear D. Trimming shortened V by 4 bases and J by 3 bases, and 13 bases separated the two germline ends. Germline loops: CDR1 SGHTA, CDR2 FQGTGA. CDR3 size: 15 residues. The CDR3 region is CASSSLNTDYNEQFF. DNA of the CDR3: TGTGCCAGCAGCTCCCTAAACACAGACTACAATGAGCAGTTCTTC.

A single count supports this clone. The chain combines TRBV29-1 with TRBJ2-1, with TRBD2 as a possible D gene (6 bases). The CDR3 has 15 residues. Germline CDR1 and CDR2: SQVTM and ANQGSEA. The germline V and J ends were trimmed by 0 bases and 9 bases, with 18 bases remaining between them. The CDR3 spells CSVEDWGASDGEQFF. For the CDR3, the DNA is TGCAGCGTTGAAGATTGGGGCGCTAGCGACGGTGAGCAGTTCTTC.

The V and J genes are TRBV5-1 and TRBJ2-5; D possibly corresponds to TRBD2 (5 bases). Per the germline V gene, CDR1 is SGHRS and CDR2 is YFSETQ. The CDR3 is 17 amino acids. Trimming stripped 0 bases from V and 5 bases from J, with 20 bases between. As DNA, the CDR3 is TGCGCCAGCAGCTTGGGGGGTGACCGGCGGGTTCTGGAGACCCAGTACTTC. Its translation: CASSLGGDRRVLETQYF.

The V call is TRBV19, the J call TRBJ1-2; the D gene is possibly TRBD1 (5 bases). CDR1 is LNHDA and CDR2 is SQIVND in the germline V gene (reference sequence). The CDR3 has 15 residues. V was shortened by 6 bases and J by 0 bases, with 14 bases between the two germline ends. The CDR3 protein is CASSTAGWANYGYTF. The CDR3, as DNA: TGTGCCAGTAGCACGGCAGGGTGGGCTAACTATGGCTACACCTTC.

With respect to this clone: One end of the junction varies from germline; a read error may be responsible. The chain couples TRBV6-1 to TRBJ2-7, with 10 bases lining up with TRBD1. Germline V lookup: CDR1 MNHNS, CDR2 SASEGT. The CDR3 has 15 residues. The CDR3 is CASREAGTGVNEQYF. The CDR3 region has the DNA TGTGCCAGCAGGGAAGCGGGGACAGGGGTTAACGAGCAGTACTTC.

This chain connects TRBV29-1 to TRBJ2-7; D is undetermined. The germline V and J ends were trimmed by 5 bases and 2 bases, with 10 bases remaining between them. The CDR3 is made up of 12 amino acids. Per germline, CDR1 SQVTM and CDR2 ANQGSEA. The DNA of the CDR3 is TGCAGCGTTACTGAGGCCACCTACGAGCAGTACTTC. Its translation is CSVTEATYEQYF.

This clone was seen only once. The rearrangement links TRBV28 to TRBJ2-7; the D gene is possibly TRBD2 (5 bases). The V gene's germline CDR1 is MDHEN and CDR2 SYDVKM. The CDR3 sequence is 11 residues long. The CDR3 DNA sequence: TGTGGGGCGGGCCGCACCTACGAGCAGTACTTC. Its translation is CGAGRTYEQYF.

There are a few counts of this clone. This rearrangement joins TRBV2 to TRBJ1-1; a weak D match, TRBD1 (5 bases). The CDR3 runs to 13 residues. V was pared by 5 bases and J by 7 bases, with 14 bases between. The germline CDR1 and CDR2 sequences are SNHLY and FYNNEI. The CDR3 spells CASSSQGKSEAFF. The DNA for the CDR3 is TGTGCCAGCAGTTCTCAGGGAAAGAGTGAAGCTTTCTTT.

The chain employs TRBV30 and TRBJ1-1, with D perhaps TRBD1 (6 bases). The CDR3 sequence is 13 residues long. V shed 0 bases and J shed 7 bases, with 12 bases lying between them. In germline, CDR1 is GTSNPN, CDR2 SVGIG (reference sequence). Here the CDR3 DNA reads TGTGCCTGGAGTGTAGACAGGAGGAATGAAGCTTTCTTT. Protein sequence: CAWSVDRRNEAFF.

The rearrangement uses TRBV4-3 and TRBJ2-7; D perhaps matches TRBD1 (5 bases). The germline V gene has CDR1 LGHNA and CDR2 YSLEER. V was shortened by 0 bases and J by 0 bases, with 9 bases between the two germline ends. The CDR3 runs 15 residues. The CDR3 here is CASSQDPTDSYEQYF. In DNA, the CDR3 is TGCGCCAGCAGCCAAGACCCGACAGACTCCTACGAGCAGTACTTC.

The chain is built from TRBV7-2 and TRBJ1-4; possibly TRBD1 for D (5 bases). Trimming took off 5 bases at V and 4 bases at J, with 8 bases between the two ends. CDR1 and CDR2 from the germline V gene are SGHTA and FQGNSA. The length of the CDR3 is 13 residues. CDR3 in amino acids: CASSTGGNEKLFF. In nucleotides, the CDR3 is TGTGCCAGCAGCACAGGTGGTAATGAAAAACTGTTTTTT. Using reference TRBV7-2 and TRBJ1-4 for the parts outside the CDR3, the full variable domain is GAGVSQSPSNKVTEKGKDVELRCDPISGHTALYWYRQSLGQGLEFLIYFQGNSAPDKSGLPSDRFSAERTGGSVSTLTIQRTQQEDSAVYLCASSTGGNEKLFFGSGTQLSVL.

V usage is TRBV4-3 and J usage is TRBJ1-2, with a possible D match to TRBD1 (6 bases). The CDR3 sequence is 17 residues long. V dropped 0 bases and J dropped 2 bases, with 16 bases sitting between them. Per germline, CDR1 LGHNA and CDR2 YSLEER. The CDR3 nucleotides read TGCGCCAGCAGCCAAGAGGGGGACAAGGGAACAAACTATGGCTACACCTTC. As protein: CASSQEGDKGTNYGYTF.

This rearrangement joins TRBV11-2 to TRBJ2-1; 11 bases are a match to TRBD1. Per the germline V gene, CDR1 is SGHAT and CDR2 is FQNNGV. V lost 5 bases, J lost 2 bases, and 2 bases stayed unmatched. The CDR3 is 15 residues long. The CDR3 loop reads CASSGDRGAYNEQFF. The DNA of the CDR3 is TGTGCCAGCAGCGGGGACAGGGGGGCCTACAATGAGCAGTTCTTC.

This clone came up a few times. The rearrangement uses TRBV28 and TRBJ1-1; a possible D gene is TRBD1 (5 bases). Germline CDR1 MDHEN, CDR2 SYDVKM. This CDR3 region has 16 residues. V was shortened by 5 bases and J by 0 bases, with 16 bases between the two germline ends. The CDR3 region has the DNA TGTGCCAGCAGTCCGAACGGGGGATGGATGAACACTGAAGCTTTCTTT. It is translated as CASSPNGGWMNTEAFF.

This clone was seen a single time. CDR3 DNA: TGTGCCAGCAGCCTGAACAGGGGCGGTGGCTACACCTTC. Protein product: CASSLNRGGGYTF. This chain joins TRBV7-2 and TRBJ1-2, with 7 bases matching TRBD1. CDR3 length: 13 amino acids. Per germline, CDR1 SGHTA and CDR2 FQGNSA. V was clipped by 5 bases and J by 7 bases; unmatched bases: 7. The full variable domain, rest sourced from reference TRBV7-2 and TRBJ1-2, is GAGVSQSPSNKVTEKGKDVELRCDPISGHTALYWYRQSLGQGLEFLIYFQGNSAPDKSGLPSDRFSAERTGGSVSTLTIQRTQQEDSAVYLCASSLNRGGGYTFGSGTRLTVV.

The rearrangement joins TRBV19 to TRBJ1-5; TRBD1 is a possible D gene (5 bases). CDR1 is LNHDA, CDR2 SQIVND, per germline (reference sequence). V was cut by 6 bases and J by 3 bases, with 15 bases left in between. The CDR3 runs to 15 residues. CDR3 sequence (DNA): TGTGCCAGTAGGGGGATAGGGGTGGTCAATCAGCCCCAGCATTTT. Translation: CASRGIGVVNQPQHF.

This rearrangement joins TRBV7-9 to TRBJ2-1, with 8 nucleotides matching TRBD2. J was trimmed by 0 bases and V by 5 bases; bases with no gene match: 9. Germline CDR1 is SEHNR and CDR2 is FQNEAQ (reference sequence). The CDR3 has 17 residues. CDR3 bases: TGTGCCAGCAGCGTACGCATGGCGGGAGGCTCCTACAATGAGCAGTTCTTC. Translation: CASSVRMAGGSYNEQFF.

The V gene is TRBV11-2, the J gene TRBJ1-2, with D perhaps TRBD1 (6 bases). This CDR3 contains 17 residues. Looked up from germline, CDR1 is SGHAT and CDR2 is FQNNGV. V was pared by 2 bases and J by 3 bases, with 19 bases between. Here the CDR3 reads CASSLKGHGMRDYGYTF. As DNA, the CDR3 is TGTGCCAGCAGCTTAAAGGGACATGGGATGCGTGACTATGGCTACACCTTC.

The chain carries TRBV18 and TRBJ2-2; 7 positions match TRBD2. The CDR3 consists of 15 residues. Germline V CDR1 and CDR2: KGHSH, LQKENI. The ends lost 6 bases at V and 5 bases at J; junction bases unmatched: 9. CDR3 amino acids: CASSTGTTLTGELFF. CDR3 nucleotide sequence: TGTGCCAGCTCGACCGGGACTACACTGACCGGGGAGCTGTTTTTT.